The entry that follows covers one T cell receptor beta chain sequence. The sample is drawn from a study of human T cells and chemical hapten exposure. The overall study: Upper-back patch tests with 0.01% DPC were read at 6 days.

Regarding time point: patch test 2, 6 weeks after DPC sensitization. The sample's treatment: therapeutic diphenylcyclopropenone sensitization with weekly scalp DPC. Unfractionated whole blood was the source from which total RNA was extracted. Germline loops: CDR1 MNHEY, CDR2 SMNVEV (reference sequence). The V and J ends lost 4 bases and 5 bases respectively, with 9 bases between them. The length of the CDR3 is 13 residues. Individual cDNA molecules (in the library) carried attached unique molecular identifiers. Per the original data handling: With a range of about 23,224 to 690,600, the median per sample was around 97,000 TCRs. TCRdb independently ran MiXCR on the RACE reads; one entry per CDR3 protein. The V and J calls and clone size are TCRdb's, not the authors'. The sample carries some 100,000 distinct CDR3 sequences, about a tenth recorded once.

The chain employs TRBV27 and TRBJ2-1; possibly TRBD2 for D (5 bases). Sample: whole blood, taken in connection with sensitization to the hapten diphenylcyclopropenone (DPC). The sequence was obtained from a woman in her 40s with alopecia areata. Some clones in this sample may be carry-over from other donors' samples. In DNA, the CDR3 is TGTGCCAGCAGTTGGCAGGAGGACAATGAGCAGTTCTTC. Its translation: CASSWQEDNEQFF.